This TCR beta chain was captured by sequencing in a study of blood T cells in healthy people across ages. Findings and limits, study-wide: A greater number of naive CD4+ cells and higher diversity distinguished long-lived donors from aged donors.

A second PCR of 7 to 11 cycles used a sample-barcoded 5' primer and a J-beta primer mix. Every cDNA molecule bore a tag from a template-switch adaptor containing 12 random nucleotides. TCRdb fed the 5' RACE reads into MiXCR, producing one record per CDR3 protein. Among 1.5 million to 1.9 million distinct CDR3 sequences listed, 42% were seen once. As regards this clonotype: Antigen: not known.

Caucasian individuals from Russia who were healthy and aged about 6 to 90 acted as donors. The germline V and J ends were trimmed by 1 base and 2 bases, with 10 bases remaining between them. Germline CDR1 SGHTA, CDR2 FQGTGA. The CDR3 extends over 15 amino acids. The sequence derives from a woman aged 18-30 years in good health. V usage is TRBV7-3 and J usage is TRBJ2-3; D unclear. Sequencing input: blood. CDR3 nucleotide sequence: TGTGCCAGCAGCTTAATCCCCAAGCACACAGATACGCAGTATTTT. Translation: CASSLIPKHTDTQYF.